The source of this TCR beta chain is a study of cytomegalovirus exposure and HLA in healthy donors. In the study overall: Approximately 77 million unique TCRs from HLA-typed donors were held in an early release of data. Study observations and caveats: Immune exposure data for these donors was limited to CMV serostatus. The authors excluded some V segments, including TRBV6-2 and TRBV6-3, as indistinguishable.

On this clone: What it binds is unknown. Other DNA sequences from this sample encode an identical CDR3 as well.

CDR1 is SNHLY, CDR2 FYNNEI, per germline. This CDR3 has 14 residues. The trim removed 5 bases at V and 7 bases at J, leaving 6 bases unmatched. Every donor was a healthy person donating bone marrow. Primers: 60 Vbeta forward and 13 Jbeta reverse. Assay: immunoSEQ multiplex PCR; the TCRdb copy retains only in-frame clones and omits some. The table has around 150,000 clones, 75% seen once. Specimen: PBMCs. The chain uses TRBV2 and TRBJ2-1, with 9 nucleotides matching TRBD2. This TCR derives from a male donor in good health and CMV-seronegative. CDR3 amino acids: CASSRLAGRNEQFF. The CDR3 DNA reads as TGTGCCAGCAGTAGGCTAGCGGGAAGGAATGAGCAGTTCTTC.